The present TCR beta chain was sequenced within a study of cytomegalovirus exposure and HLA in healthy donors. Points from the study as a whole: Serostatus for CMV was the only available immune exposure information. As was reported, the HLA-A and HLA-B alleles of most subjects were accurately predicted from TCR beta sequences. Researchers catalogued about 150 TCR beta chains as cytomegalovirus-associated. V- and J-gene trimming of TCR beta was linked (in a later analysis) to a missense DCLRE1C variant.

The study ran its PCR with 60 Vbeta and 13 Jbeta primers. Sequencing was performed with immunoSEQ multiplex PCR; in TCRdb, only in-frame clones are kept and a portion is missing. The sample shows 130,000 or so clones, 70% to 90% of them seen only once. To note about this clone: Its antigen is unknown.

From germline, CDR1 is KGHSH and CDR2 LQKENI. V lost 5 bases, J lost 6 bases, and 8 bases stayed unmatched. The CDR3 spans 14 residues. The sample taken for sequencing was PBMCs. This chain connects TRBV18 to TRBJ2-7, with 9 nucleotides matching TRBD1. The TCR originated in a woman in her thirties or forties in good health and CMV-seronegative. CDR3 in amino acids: CASSSGTGLLEQYF. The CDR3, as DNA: TGTGCCAGCTCATCCGGGACAGGGCTGCTCGAGCAGTACTTC. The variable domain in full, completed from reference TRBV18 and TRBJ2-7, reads NAGVMQNPRHLVRRRGQEARLRCSPMKGHSHVYWYRQLPEEGLKFMVYLQKENIIDESGMPKERFSAEFPKEGPSILRIQQVVRGDSAAYFCASSSGTGLLEQYFGPGTRLTVT.